The clone carrying this T cell receptor (beta chain) is a singleton in its sample. The data stem from a study of patients and donors after allogeneic stem cell transplantation. The germline V and J ends were trimmed by 3 bases and 9 bases, with 11 bases remaining between them. The CDR3 spans 12 residues. The germline V gene has CDR1 SGHDN and CDR2 FVKESK. One entry per CDR3 protein, called by TCRdb with MiXCR from the RT-PCR reads. The table records about 16,000 distinct CDR3 sequences, around a quarter of them present only once. The rearrangement links TRBV14 to TRBJ1-1; D gene ambiguous. The sample comprised blood, either unsorted or a sorted T cell fraction (not recorded which). The source is a human donor who was either an allogeneic HSCT recipient or a stem cell or donor lymphocyte infusion donor (not recorded which). It is not recorded whose cells these are; they may come from a transplant donor. CDR3 bases: TGTGCCAGCAGCCACCCCGGGCAGAAAGCTTTCTTT. It is translated as CASSHPGQKAFF.